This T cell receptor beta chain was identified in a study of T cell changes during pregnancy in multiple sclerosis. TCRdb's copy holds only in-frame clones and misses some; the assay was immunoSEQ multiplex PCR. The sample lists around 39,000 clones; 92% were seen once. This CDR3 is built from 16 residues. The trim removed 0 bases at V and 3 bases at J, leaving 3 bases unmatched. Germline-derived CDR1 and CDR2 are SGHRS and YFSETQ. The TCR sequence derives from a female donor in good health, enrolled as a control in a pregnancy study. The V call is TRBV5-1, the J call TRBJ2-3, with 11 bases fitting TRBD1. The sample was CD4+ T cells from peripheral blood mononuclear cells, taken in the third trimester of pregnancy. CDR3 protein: CASSLEGTGGTDTQYF. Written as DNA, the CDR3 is TGCGCCAGCAGCTTGGAGGGGACAGGGGGAACAGATACGCAGTATTTT.